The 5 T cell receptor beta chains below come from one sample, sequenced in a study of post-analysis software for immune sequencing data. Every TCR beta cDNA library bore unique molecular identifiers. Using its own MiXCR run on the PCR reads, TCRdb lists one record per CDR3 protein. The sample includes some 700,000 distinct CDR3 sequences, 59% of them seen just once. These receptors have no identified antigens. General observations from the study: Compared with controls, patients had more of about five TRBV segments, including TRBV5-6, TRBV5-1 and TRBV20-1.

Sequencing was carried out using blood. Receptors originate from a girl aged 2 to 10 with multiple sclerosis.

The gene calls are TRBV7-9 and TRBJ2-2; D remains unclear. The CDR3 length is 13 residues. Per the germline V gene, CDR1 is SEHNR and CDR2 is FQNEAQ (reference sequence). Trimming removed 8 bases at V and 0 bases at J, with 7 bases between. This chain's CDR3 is CASESTNTGELFF. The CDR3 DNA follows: TGTGCCAGCGAATCGACGAACACCGGGGAGCTGTTTTTT.

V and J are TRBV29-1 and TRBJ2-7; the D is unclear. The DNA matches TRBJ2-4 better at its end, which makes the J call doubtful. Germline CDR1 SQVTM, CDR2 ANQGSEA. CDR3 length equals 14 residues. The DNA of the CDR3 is TGCAGCGTTGAAGATCCCCCATTGAAAAACATTCAGTACTTC. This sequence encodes CSVEDPPLKNIQYF.

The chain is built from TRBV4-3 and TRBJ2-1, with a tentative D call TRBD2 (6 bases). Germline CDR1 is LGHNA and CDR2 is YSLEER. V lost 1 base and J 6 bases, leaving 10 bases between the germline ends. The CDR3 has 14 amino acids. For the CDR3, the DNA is TGCGCCAGCAGCCAAGGCGGGGTTCCCAATGAGCAGTTCTTC. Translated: CASSQGGVPNEQFF.

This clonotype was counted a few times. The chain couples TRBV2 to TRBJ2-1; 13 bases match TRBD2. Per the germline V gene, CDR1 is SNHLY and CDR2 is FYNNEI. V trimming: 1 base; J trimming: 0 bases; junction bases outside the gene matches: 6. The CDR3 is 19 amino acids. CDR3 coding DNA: TGTGCCAGCAGTGAAGGACTAGCGGGAGGCCAATCCTCCTACAATGAGCAGTTCTTC. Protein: CASSEGLAGGQSSYNEQFF. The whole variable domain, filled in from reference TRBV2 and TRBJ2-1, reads EPEVTQTPSHQVTQMGQEVILRCVPISNHLYFYWYRQILGQKVEFLVSFYNNEISEKSEIFDDQFSVERPDGSNFTLKIRSTKLEDSAMYFCASSEGLAGGQSSYNEQFFGPGTRLTVL.

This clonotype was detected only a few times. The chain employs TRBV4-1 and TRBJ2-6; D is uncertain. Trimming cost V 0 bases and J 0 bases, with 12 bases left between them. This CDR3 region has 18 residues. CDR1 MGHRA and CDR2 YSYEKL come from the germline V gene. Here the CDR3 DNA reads TGCGCCAGCAGCCAAGAGTGGCGAACCAGCTCTGGGGCCAACGTCCTGACTTTC. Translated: CASSQEWRTSSGANVLTF.